This entry lists 30 T cell receptor beta chains sequenced from one sample in a study of immune evolution from preneoplasia to lung adenocarcinoma. Clones were read by immunoSEQ multiplex PCR, and TCRdb kept only the in-frame ones, dropping some. Altogether about 6,400 clones are present, roughly 84% being singletons, with the ten largest covering 5.5% to 7.5%. Sequences were obtained from FFPE minimally invasive lung adenocarcinoma tissue. These receptors came from a person aged 50 or older with lung adenocarcinoma.

As to this clone: The junction departs from germline at one end; a sequencing error may be responsible. The chain joins TRBV2 to TRBJ1-1, with 7 bases lining up with TRBD1. The CDR3 sequence is 13 residues long. From germline, CDR1 is SNHLY and CDR2 FYNNEI. CDR3 region: CVSSDRENTEAFF. The CDR3 DNA reads as TGTGTCAGCAGTGACAGGGAGAACACTGAAGCTTTCTTT.

The V call is TRBV5-4, the J call TRBJ2-5, with D tentatively TRBD2 (6 bases). The V gene lost 4 bases and the J gene lost 0 bases, with 16 bases spanning the gap. This CDR3 spans 16 amino acids. CDR1 and CDR2 (germline): SGHNT, YYREEE (reference sequence). The CDR3: CASSPSGRIYQETQYF. CDR3 in DNA: TGTGCCAGCAGCCCCTCGGGGAGGATCTACCAAGAGACCCAGTACTTC.

The chain uses TRBV2 and TRBJ2-2; D tentatively reads TRBD1 or TRBD2 (5 bases each). CDR3 length: 14 residues. Germline V gene sequence: CDR1 SNHLY, CDR2 FYNNEI. V was shortened by 6 bases and J by 3 bases, with 11 bases between the two germline ends. CDR3 bases: TGTGCCAGCAGGCAGGGACGTTACACCGGGGAGCTGTTTTTT. Its protein product is CASRQGRYTGELFF.

The chain uses TRBV28 and TRBJ1-2; TRBD1 matches 8 bases. There are 13 residues in the CDR3. V lost 6 bases and J lost 7; bases outside the gene matches: 7. Germline V gives CDR1 MDHEN, CDR2 SYDVKM. The CDR3 region has the DNA TGTGCCAGCAGCAAGGACAGGGTCGGTGGCTACACCTTC. It specifies CASSKDRVGGYTF.

Only one count was recorded for this clone. The chain recombines TRBV29-1 with TRBJ1-2; TRBD1 agrees at 8 bases. V gave up 2 bases and J gave up 5 bases; unmatched junction bases: 7. CDR1 is SQVTM and CDR2 is ANQGSEA in the germline V gene. This CDR3 is 14 amino acids long. Written as DNA, the CDR3 is TGCAGCGTTGAACAAGGACAGGGAGAGTATGGCTACACCTTC. This sequence encodes CSVEQGQGEYGYTF.

This clone was seen a single time. The chain joins TRBV7-3 to TRBJ2-7; TRBD2 matches at 11 bases. CDR1 and CDR2 (germline): SGHTA, FQGTGA. The CDR3 totals 15 residues. V lost 5 bases to trimming and J lost 4 bases; unmatched junction nucleotides: 7. The CDR3 nucleotides read TGTGCCAGCAGCGAAACGACTAGCGGGACTTACGAGCAGTACTTC. This codes for CASSETTSGTYEQYF.

This clone was found a few times. This sequence joins TRBV25-1 and TRBJ2-7; D is tentatively TRBD1 or TRBD2 (5 bases each). V gave up 8 bases and J gave up 1 base, with 18 bases separating them. The CDR3 loop spans 15 amino acids. Germline CDR1 reads MGHDK; CDR2 reads SYGVNS. The CDR3: CASSRDQLFSYEQYF. CDR3 sequence (DNA): TGTGCCAGCTCCCGGGACCAACTTTTTTCCTACGAGCAGTACTTC.

Only one count was recorded for this clone. The chain combines TRBV29-1 with TRBJ2-3; TRBD1 aligns across 11 bases. CDR3 size: 14 residues. Germline V gene sequence: CDR1 SQVTM, CDR2 ANQGSEA. The V segment lost 8 bases and the J segment 3 bases; nucleotides outside the gene matches: 7. CDR3 in DNA: TGCAGCAGTCCCGGGACAGGGGGGACAGATACGCAGTATTTT. It yields the protein CSSPGTGGTDTQYF.

The sample holds a few counts of this clone. The chain uses TRBV19 and TRBJ2-2, with TRBD1 identical over 7 bases. The V gene's germline CDR1 is LNHDA and CDR2 SQIVND (reference sequence). The CDR3 runs to 17 residues. The J segment lost 6 bases and the V segment lost 3 bases, leaving 13 bases of the junction unmatched. The CDR3 DNA reads TGTGCCAGTAGTATCGGGGACAGAATCCCCCTCCCCGGGGAGCTGTTTTTT. It specifies CASSIGDRIPLPGELFF.

V usage is TRBV5-6 and J usage is TRBJ2-7; D gene unclear. The CDR3 covers 14 residues. Germline V gene data show CDR1 as SGHDT and CDR2 as YYEEEE. Trimming removed 1 base at V and 5 bases at J, with 13 bases between. The CDR3 sequence: CASSLYPYFDEQYF. The DNA of the CDR3 is TGTGCCAGCAGCTTGTACCCTTATTTCGACGAGCAGTACTTC.

The V and J genes are TRBV5-1 and TRBJ1-1, with a tentative D call TRBD1 (6 bases). Germline CDR1 reads SGHRS; CDR2 reads YFSETQ. V was shortened by 1 base and J by 6 bases, with 10 bases between the two germline ends. There are 13 residues in the CDR3. CDR3 nucleotides: TGCGCCAGCAGCTTGACAGGGTTTGCTGAAGCTTTCTTT. The encoded protein is CASSLTGFAEAFF.

The rearrangement uses TRBV5-4 and TRBJ2-5; D remains ambiguous. CDR1 and CDR2 from the germline V gene are SGHNT and YYREEE (reference sequence). V lost 0 bases and J lost 8, with 8 bases in between. This CDR3 contains 12 residues. The CDR3 bases are TGTGCCAGCAGCTTGGATTCGGAAACCCAGTACTTC. Translation: CASSLDSETQYF.

The J gene is TRBJ1-2, the V gene TRBV6-5; TRBD1 is a possible D gene (5 bases). The CDR3 spans 14 residues. V was trimmed by 4 bases and J by 2 bases, leaving 11 bases between them. The germline V gene has CDR1 MNHEY and CDR2 SVGAGI. The CDR3 DNA follows: TGTGCCAGCAGTTCCGAGGGACGAAACTATGGCTACACCTTC. It encodes CASSSEGRNYGYTF.

The chain uses TRBV29-1 and TRBJ2-1; 11 positions match TRBD2. This CDR3 contains 14 residues. Germline V gene data show CDR1 as SQVTM and CDR2 as ANQGSEA. J lost 6 bases, V lost 2 bases, and 3 bases had no gene match. In nucleotides, the CDR3 is TGCAGCGTTGAAATAGCGGGGGGGAGCAATGAGCAGTTCTTC. Amino acids: CSVEIAGGSNEQFF.

This chain links TRBV7-3 with TRBJ2-1; D unresolved. Trimming pared 0 bases from V and 9 bases from J, leaving 9 bases between. The germline V gene has CDR1 SGHTA and CDR2 FQGTGA. The CDR3 is 13 amino acids. CDR3 in DNA: TGTGCCAGCAGCTTAACGTTCTCGGTTGAGCAGTTCTTC. This encodes CASSLTFSVEQFF.

The CDR3 sequence: CASSLAGTGGFTGSYEQYF. The CDR3 DNA reads as TGCGCCAGCAGCTTGGCCGGGACAGGGGGTTTTACGGGAAGTTACGAGCAGTACTTC. The V gene is TRBV5-1, the J gene TRBJ2-7; TRBD1 agrees at 11 bases. This CDR3 has 19 amino acids. J lost 4 bases, V lost 0 bases, and 15 bases had no gene match. Germline values: CDR1 SGHRS, CDR2 YFSETQ.

V usage is TRBV4-1 and J usage is TRBJ1-1; possibly TRBD1 for D (5 bases). Trimming removed 0 bases from V and 5 bases from J, with 10 bases in between. This CDR3 has 14 residues. The germline V gene has CDR1 MGHRA and CDR2 YSYEKL. CDR3 nucleotides: TGCGCCAGCAGCCAAGAGCAAGGGACGACTGAAGCTTTCTTT. As protein: CASSQEQGTTEAFF.

The gene calls are TRBV18 and TRBJ1-1, with TRBD1 as a possible D gene (5 bases). With 3 bases removed from V and 6 bases from J, the gap between germline ends came to 8 bases. The CDR3 loop spans 12 amino acids. The germline V gene encodes CDR1 KGHSH and CDR2 LQKENI. CDR3 region: CASSPPGAEAFF. CDR3 DNA: TGTGCCAGCTCACCGCCGGGGGCTGAAGCTTTCTTT.

The chain carries TRBV2 and TRBJ2-7; D not resolved. Looked up from germline, CDR1 is SNHLY and CDR2 is FYNNEI. The V and J ends lost 3 bases and 1 base respectively, with 7 bases between them. This CDR3 has 13 amino acids. The CDR3 protein is CASSDTKSYEQYF. The CDR3 nucleotides read TGTGCCAGCAGTGACACCAAATCCTACGAGCAGTACTTC.

The CDR3 spells CSVVEGEGSEAFF. DNA for the CDR3: TGCAGCGTTGTAGAGGGAGAAGGGTCCGAAGCTTTCTTT. The J gene is TRBJ1-1, the V gene TRBV29-1; D call uncertain. Looked up from germline, CDR1 is SQVTM and CDR2 is ANQGSEA. CDR3 length equals 13 residues. V was cut by 4 bases and J by 8 bases, with 17 bases left in between.

The chain carries TRBV9 and TRBJ2-1; D not resolved. V was trimmed by 0 bases and J by 11 bases, leaving 9 bases between them. From germline, CDR1 is SGDLS and CDR2 YYNGEE. The CDR3 length is 12 residues. CDR3 protein: CASSVGGSQQFF. The DNA for the CDR3 is TGTGCCAGCAGCGTAGGTGGTTCGCAGCAGTTCTTC.

The CDR3 DNA reads TGCGCCAGCAGCCCGGACAGGGGGTTTGGAAACACCATATATTTT. It yields the protein CASSPDRGFGNTIYF. The chain recombines TRBV5-1 with TRBJ1-3; 10 bases fit TRBD1. This CDR3 is built from 15 residues. J gave up 3 bases and V 4 bases, and 4 bases lay outside the gene matches. Looked up from germline, CDR1 is SGHRS and CDR2 is YFSETQ.

The chain combines TRBV6-5 with TRBJ1-5; 9 nucleotides match TRBD1. Trimming at V came to 2 bases and at J to 5 bases, leaving 4 bases not matched to a gene. Germline values: CDR1 MNHEY, CDR2 SVGAGI. There are 15 residues in the CDR3. In nucleotides, the CDR3 is TGTGCCAGCAGTTACACAACAGGGGGCGATCAGCCCCAGCATTTT. It encodes CASSYTTGGDQPQHF.

This clone was observed a few times. The chain employs TRBV19 and TRBJ2-5, with a tentative D call TRBD1 (6 bases). V lost 6 bases and J lost 1, with 12 bases in between. This CDR3 comprises 14 residues. Germline loops: CDR1 LNHDA, CDR2 SQIVND (reference sequence). The CDR3 sequence: CASRSLDSQETQYF. The CDR3 DNA is TGTGCCAGTAGATCGCTGGACAGCCAAGAGACCCAGTACTTC.

The chain uses TRBV28 and TRBJ1-1; D is uncertain. The V gene's germline CDR1 is MDHEN and CDR2 SYDVKM. V shed 3 bases and J shed 10 bases, with 18 bases lying between them. The CDR3 is 14 residues long. CDR3 DNA: TGTGCCAGCAGTTTTCAGTCCACCCCCCTTGGAGCTTTCTTT. Its protein is CASSFQSTPLGAFF.

The J gene is TRBJ1-1, the V gene TRBV30; no clear D gene. V lost 3 bases and J lost 0, with 11 bases in between. The germline V gene encodes CDR1 GTSNPN and CDR2 SVGIG (reference sequence). CDR3 length equals 14 residues. CDR3 sequence: CAWRGFSLNTEAFF. The CDR3, as DNA: TGTGCCTGGAGGGGATTTTCATTGAACACTGAAGCTTTCTTT.

This chain uses TRBV27 with TRBJ2-1; TRBD1 matches at 10 bases. Losses at the gene ends were 1 base for V and 6 bases for J; bases not matched to a gene: 3. The CDR3 runs to 15 residues. Germline V gene sequence: CDR1 MNHEY, CDR2 SMNVEV (reference sequence). The CDR3 reads CASSLLTGGINEQFF. CDR3 coding DNA: TGTGCCAGCAGTTTATTGACAGGGGGCATCAATGAGCAGTTCTTC.

The J gene is TRBJ2-2, the V gene TRBV27; 8 bases fit TRBD2. The germline gives CDR1 MNHEY, CDR2 SMNVEV (reference sequence). The junction had 12 bases not matched to a gene; V was cut back by 5 bases and J by 1 base. The CDR3 extends over 18 amino acids. CDR3 sequence (DNA): TGTGCCAGCAGTCCCCGGGGGGGAGCGGGAGAGAACACCGGGGAGCTGTTTTTT. It yields the protein CASSPRGGAGENTGELFF.

CDR3 nucleotides: TGTGCCAGCAGGGGGACAGGGGCCAACGTCCTGACTTTC. Its translation: CASRGTGANVLTF. The chain employs TRBV14 and TRBJ2-6; D perhaps matches TRBD1 (6 bases). Germline V CDR1 and CDR2: SGHDN, FVKESK. V was trimmed by 6 bases and J by 4 bases, leaving 7 bases between them. The CDR3 runs to 13 residues.

The J gene is TRBJ1-2, the V gene TRBV9, with D tentatively TRBD1 (6 bases). Germline-derived CDR1 and CDR2 are SGDLS and YYNGEE. The CDR3 runs to 14 residues. The V and J ends lost 4 bases and 2 bases respectively, with 12 bases between them. The CDR3 coding sequence is TGTGCCAGCAGCACCCACAGGGACAACTATGGCTACACCTTC. This encodes CASSTHRDNYGYTF. Full variable domain (remainder filled in from reference TRBV9 and TRBJ1-2): DSGVTQTPKHLITATGQRVTLRCSPRSGDLSVYWYQQSLDQGLQFLIQYYNGEERAKGNILERFSAQQFPDLHSELNLSSLELGDSALYFCASSTHRDNYGYTFGSGTRLTVV.